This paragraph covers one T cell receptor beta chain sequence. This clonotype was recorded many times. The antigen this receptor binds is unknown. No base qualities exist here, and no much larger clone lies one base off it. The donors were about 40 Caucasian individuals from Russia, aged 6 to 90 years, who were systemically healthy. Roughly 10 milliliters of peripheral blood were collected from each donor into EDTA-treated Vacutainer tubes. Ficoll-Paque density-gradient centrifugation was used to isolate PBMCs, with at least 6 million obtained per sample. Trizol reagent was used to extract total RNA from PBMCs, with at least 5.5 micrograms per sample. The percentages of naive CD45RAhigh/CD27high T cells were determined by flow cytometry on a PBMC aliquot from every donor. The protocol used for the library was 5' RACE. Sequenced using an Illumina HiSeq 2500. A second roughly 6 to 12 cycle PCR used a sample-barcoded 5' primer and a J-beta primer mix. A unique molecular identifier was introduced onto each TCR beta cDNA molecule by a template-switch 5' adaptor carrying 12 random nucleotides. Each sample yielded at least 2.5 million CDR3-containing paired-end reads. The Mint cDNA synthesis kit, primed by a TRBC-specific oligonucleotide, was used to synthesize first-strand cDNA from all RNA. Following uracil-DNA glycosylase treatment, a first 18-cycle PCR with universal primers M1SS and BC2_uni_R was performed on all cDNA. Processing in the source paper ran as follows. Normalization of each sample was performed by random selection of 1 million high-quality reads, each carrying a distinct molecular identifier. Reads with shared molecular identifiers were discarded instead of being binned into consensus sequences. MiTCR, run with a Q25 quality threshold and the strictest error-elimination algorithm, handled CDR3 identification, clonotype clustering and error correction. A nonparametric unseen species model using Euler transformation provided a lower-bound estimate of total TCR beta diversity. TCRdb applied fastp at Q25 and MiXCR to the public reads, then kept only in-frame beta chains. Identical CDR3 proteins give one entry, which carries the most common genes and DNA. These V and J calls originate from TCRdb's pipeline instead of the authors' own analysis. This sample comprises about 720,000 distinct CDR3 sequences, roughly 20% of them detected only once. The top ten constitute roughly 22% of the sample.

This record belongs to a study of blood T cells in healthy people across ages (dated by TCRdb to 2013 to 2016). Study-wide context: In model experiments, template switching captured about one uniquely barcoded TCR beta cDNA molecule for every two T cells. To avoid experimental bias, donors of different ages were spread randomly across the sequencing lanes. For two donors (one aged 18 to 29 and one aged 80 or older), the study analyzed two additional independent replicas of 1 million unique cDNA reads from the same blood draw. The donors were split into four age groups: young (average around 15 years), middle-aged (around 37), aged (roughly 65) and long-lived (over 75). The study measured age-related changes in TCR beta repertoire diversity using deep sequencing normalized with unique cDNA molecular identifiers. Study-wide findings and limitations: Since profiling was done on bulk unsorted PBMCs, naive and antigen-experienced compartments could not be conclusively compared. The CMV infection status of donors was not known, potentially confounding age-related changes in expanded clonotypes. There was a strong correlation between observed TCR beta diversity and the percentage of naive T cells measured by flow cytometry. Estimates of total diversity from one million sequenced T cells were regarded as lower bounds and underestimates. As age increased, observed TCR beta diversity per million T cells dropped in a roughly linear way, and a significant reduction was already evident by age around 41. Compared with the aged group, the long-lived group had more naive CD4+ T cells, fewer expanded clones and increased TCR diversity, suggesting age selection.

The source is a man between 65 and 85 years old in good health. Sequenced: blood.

The CDR3 protein sequence reads: CSVGPSTDTQYF. The DNA reads TGCAGCGTTGGCCCCAGCACAGATACGCAGTATTTT. Rearrangement joined TRBV29-1 to TRBJ2-3; the D gene remains uncertain. Including the terminal cysteine and phenylalanine, the CDR3 comprises 12 residues. Only the CDR3 DNA is retained, 36 bases long and in frame from the first base. CDR1 SQVTM and CDR2 ANQGSEA are derived from the germline V gene. V is reduced by 4 bases and J by 0 bases, leaving a spacing of 5 bases between them.